This T cell receptor (beta chain) stems from a study of graft-versus-host responses after intestinal transplantation. Overall study context: Transplantation in recipients was multivisceral, liver-intestinal, or isolated intestinal. Overall study findings and caveats: Recipient marrow harbored GvH clones, some of which surfaced first in ileum or blood. Subjects displaying graft-donor T cell macrochimerism possessed elevated graft-versus-host to host-versus-graft clonal ratios inside allografts.

The germline V gene has CDR1 KGHSH and CDR2 LQKENI. This CDR3 has 14 amino acids. Unmatched junction bases numbered 5, after V lost 2 bases and J lost 7 bases. Here immunoSEQ multiplex PCR was the method, and the copy in TCRdb shows in-frame clones only, minus some. The sample lists about 93,000 clones, about four fifths occurring once. Turning to this clone: Its antigen remains unidentified.

V gene TRBV18 combines with J gene TRBJ2-7, with TRBD1 identical over 10 bases. Sequenced material: unstimulated CD4+ T cells sorted from spleen or lymph node cells, taken before intestinal transplant. The origin of this receptor is a human donor who received an intestinal transplant. CDR3 coding DNA: TGTGCCAGCTCACCAGGGACAGGGGTAAGGGAGCAGTACTTC. Amino acid sequence: CASSPGTGVREQYF.